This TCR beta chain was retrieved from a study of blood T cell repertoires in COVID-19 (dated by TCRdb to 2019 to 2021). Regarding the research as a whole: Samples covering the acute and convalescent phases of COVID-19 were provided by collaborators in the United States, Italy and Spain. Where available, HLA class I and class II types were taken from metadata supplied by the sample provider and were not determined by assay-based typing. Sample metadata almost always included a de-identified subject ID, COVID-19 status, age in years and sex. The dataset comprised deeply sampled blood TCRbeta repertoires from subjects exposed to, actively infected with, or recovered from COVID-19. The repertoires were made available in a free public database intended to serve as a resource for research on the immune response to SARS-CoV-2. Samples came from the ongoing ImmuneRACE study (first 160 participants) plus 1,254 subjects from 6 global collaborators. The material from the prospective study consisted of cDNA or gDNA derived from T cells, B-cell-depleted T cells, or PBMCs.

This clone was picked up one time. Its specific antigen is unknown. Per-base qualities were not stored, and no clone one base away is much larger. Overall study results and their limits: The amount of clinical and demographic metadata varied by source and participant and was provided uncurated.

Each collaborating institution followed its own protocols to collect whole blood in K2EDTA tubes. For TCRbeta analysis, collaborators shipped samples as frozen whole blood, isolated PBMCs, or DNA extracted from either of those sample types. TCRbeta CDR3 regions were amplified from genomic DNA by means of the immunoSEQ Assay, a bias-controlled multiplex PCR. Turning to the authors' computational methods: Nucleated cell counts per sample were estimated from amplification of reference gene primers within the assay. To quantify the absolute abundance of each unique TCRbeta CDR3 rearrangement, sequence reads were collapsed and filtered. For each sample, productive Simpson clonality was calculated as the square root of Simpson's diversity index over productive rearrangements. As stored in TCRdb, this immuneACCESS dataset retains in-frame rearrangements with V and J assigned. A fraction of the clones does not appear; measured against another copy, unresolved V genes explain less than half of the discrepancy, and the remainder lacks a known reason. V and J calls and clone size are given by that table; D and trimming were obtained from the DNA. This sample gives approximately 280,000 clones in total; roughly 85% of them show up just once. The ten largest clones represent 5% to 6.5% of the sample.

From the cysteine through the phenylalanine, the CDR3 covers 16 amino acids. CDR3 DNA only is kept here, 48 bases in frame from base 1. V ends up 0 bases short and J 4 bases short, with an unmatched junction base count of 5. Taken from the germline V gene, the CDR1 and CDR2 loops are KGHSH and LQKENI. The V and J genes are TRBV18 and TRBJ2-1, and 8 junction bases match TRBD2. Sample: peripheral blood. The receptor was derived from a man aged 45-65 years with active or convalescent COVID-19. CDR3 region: CASSPPRAGVYNEQFF. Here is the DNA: TGTGCCAGCTCACCACCGAGAGCGGGAGTATACAATGAGCAGTTCTTC.